This T cell receptor beta chain appears in the sequencing data of a study of T cell responses to AZD1222 COVID-19 vaccine. General study findings and limits: Baseline seropositivity occurred in only a handful of AZD1222 recipients. As reported, nearly half of all spike-specific TCRs target variant regions that are unmutated. Researchers report vaccine-associated CD4 TCRs spanning spike, with dominance at 160-218 and 743-854. Spike-specific TCR breadth and depth grew following two AZD1222 doses.

A word on this clone: The antigen remains unidentified.

The V and J ends lost 9 bases and 9 bases, in that order; junction bases with no gene match: 8. The CDR3 has 14 residues. In germline, CDR1 is LNHDA, CDR2 SQIVND (reference sequence). Clones were read by immunoSEQ multiplex PCR, and TCRdb kept only the in-frame ones, dropping some. The sample yields about 160,000 clones, roughly 92% seen once. The source was peripheral blood, collected 28 days after the second AZD1222 dose. This chain joins TRBV19 and TRBJ1-6; 10 nucleotides match TRBD1. The clonotype comes from an adult who received the AZD1222 COVID-19 vaccine. The CDR3 here is CASSRDRGASPLHF. The CDR3 region has the DNA TGTGCCAGCAGCCGGGACAGGGGTGCTTCACCCCTCCACTTT.